This T cell receptor (beta chain) was sequenced during a study of technical replicates of blood from a handful of donors. Clones were read by immunoSEQ multiplex PCR, and TCRdb kept only the in-frame ones, dropping some. The table has about 71,000 clones, around 97% seen once. Source material: T cells isolated from PBMCs. This TCR derives from a human donor in good health.

The CDR3 nucleotides are TGTGCCAGCAGCTTAGAAGGGACGGGGGGGAGCGATGAGCAGTTCTTC. It specifies CASSLEGTGGSDEQFF. This sequence joins TRBV7-6 and TRBJ2-1, with 8 bases fitting TRBD2. The germline CDR1 and CDR2 sequences are SGHVS and FNYEAQ. There are 16 residues in the CDR3. Trimming at V came to 1 base and at J to 8 bases, leaving 10 bases not matched to a gene.